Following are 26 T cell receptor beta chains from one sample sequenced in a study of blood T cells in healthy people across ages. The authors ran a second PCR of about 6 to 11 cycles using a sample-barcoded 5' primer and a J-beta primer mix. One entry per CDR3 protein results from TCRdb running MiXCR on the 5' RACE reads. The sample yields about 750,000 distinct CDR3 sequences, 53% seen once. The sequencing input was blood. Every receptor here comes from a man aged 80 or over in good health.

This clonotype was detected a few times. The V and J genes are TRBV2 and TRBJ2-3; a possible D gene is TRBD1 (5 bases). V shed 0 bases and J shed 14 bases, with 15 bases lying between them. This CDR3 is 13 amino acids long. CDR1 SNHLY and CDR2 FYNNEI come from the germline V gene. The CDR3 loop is CASSEADGLGAYF. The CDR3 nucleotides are TGTGCCAGCAGTGAAGCGGACGGATTAGGGGCGTATTTT.

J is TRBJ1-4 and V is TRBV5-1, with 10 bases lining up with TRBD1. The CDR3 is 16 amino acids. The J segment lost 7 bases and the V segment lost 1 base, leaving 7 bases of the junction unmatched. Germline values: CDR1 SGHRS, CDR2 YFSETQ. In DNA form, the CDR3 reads TGCGCCAGCAGCTTGTTGGGGACAGGGGTTGGTGAAAAACTGTTTTTT. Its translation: CASSLLGTGVGEKLFF.

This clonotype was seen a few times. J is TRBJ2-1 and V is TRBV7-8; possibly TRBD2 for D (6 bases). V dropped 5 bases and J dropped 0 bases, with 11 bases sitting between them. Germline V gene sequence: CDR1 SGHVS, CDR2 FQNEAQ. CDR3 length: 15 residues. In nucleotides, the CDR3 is TGTGCCAGCAGCCGGCCGACTAGCTCCTACAATGAGCAGTTCTTC. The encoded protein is CASSRPTSSYNEQFF.

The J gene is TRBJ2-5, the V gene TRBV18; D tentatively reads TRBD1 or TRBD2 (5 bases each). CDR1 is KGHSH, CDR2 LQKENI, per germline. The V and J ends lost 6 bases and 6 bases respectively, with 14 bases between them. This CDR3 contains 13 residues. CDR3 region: CASSAGTSKTQYF. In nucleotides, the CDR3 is TGTGCCAGCTCGGCAGGGACCTCGAAGACCCAGTACTTC.

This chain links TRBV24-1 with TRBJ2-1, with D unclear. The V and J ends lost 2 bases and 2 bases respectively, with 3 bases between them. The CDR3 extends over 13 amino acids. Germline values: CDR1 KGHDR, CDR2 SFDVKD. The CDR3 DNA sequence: TGTGCCACCAGTGATTCACCCTACAATGAGCAGTTCTTC. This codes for CATSDSPYNEQFF.

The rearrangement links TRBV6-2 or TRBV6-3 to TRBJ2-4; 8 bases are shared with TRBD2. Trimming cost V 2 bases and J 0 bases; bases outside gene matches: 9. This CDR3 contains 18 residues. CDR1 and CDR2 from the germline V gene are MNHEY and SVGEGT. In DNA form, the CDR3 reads TGTGCCAGCAGTTACGGGGTACGGCGGGAGGTAGCCAAAAACATTCAGTACTTC. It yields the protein CASSYGVRREVAKNIQYF.

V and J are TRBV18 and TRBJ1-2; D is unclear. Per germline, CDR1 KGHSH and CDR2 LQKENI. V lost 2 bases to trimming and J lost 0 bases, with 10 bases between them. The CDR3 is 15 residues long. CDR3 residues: CASSPETPTNYGYTF. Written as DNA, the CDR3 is TGTGCCAGCTCACCAGAGACACCAACTAACTATGGCTACACCTTC.

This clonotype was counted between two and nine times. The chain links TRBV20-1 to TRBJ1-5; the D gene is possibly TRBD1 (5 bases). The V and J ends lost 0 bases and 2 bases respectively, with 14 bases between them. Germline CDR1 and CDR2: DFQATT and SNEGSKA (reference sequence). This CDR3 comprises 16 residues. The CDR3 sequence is CSAREAPGQGNQPQHF. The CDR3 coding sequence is TGCAGTGCTAGAGAGGCCCCAGGGCAAGGCAATCAGCCCCAGCATTTT.

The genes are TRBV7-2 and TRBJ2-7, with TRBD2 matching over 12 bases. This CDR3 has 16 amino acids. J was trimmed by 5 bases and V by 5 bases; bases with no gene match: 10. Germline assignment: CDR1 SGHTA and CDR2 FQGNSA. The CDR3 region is CASSPETSGRSHEQYF. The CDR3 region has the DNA TGTGCCAGCAGCCCCGAGACTAGCGGGAGATCCCACGAGCAGTACTTC.

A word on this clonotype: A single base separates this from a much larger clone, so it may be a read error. CDR3 loop: CANSPNRGTSYEQYF. DNA of the CDR3: TGTGCCAACAGCCCGAACAGGGGAACCTCCTACGAGCAGTACTTC. The chain combines TRBV21-1 with TRBJ2-7; the table gives TRBD1 as D, unverified against the DNA. TRBV21-1 is a pseudogene segment. This CDR3 has 15 residues.

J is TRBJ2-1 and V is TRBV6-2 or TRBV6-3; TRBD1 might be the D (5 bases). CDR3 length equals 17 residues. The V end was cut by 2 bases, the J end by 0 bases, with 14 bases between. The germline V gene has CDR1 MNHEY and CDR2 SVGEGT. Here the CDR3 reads CASSYTGGTGSYNEQFF. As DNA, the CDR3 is TGTGCCAGCAGTTACACAGGCGGCACGGGCTCCTACAATGAGCAGTTCTTC.

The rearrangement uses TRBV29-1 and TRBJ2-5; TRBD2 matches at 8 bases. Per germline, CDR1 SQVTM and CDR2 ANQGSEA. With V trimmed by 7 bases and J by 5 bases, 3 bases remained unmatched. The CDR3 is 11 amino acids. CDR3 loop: CSGAGVETQYF. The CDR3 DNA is TGCAGCGGAGCGGGAGTGGAGACCCAGTACTTC.

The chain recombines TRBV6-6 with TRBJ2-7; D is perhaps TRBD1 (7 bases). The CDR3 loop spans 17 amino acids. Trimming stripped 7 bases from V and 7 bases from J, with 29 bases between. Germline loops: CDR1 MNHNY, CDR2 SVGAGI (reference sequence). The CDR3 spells CASTDLLGGQNYNEQYF. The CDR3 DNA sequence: TGTGCCAGCACCGATCTCCTGGGGGGACAGAATTACAATGAGCAGTACTTC.

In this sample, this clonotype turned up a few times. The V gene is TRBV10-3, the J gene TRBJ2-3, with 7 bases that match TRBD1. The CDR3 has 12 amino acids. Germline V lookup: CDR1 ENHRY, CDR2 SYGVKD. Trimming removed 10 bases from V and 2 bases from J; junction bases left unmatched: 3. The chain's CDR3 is CATGGDTDTQYF. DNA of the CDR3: TGTGCCACAGGGGGAGACACAGATACGCAGTATTTT.

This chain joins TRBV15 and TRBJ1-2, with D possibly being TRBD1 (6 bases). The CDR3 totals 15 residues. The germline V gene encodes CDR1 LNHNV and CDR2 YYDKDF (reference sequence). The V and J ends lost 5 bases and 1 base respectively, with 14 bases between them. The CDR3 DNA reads TGTGCCACCAGCGGACAGCTTCTAAGTAACTATGGCTACACCTTC. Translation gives CATSGQLLSNYGYTF.

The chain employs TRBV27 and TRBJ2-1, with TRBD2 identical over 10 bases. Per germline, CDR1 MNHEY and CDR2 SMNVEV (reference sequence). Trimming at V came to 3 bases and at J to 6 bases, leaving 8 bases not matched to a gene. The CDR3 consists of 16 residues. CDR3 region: CASSLPGLAPVNEQFF. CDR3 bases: TGTGCCAGCAGTTTGCCGGGACTAGCGCCTGTCAATGAGCAGTTCTTC.

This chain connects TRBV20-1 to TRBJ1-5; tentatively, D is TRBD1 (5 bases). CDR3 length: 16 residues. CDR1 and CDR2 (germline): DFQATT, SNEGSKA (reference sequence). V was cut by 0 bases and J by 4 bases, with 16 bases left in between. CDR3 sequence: CSARETPGRGNQPQHF. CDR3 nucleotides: TGCAGTGCTAGAGAGACGCCAGGGAGAGGGAATCAGCCCCAGCATTTT.

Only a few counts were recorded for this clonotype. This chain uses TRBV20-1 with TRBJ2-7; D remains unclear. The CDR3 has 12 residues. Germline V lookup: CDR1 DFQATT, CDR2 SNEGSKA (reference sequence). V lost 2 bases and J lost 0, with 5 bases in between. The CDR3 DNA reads TGCAGTGCTAGATTAGTCTCCTACGAGCAGTACTTC. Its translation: CSARLVSYEQYF.

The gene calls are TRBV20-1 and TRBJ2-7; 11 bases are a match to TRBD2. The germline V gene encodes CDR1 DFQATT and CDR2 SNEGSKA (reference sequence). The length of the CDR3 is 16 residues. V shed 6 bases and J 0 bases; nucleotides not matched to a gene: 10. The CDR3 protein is CSAEQLAGASSYEQYF. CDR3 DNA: TGCAGTGCCGAGCAACTAGCGGGAGCAAGCTCCTACGAGCAGTACTTC.

For the CDR3, the DNA is TGCAGTGCTAGGTCCGGTGCAACTAATGAAAAACTGTTTTTT. Protein product: CSARSGATNEKLFF. The chain links TRBV20-1 to TRBJ1-4; D gene ambiguous. Germline V lookup: CDR1 DFQATT, CDR2 SNEGSKA (reference sequence). CDR3 length equals 14 residues. Trimming left V 3 bases short and J 0 bases short, with 8 bases between.

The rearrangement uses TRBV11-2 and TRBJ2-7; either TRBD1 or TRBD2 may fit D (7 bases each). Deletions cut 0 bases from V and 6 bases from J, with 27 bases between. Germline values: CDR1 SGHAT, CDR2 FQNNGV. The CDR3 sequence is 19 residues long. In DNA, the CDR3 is TGTGCCAGCAGCTTAGATCGGGGGGTAGATTGGACAGGTGGACGCGAGCAGTACTTC. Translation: CASSLDRGVDWTGGREQYF.

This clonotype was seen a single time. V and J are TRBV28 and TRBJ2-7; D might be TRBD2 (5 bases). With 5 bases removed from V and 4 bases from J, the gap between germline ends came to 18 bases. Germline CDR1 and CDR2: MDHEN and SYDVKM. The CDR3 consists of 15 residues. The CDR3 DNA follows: TGTGCCAGCAGTCTTGGAGGCTCCCTACCGTACGAGCAGTACTTC. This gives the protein CASSLGGSLPYEQYF. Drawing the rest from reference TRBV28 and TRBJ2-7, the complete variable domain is DVKVTQSSRYLVKRTGEKVFLECVQDMDHENMFWYRQDPGLGLRLIYFSYDVKMKEKGDIPEGYSVSREKKERFSLILESASTNQTSMYLCASSLGGSLPYEQYFGPGTRLTVT.

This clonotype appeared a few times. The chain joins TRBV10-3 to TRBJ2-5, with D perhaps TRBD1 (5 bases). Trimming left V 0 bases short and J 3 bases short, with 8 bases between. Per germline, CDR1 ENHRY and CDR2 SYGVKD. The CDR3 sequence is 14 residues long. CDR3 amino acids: CAISESRGEETQYF. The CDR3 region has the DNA TGTGCCATCAGTGAGTCTAGGGGTGAAGAGACCCAGTACTTC.

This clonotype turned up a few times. DNA of the CDR3: TGTGCCAGCAGCCAGGGGGACTCCACAGATACGCAGTATTTT. It is translated as CASSQGDSTDTQYF. This sequence joins TRBV4-2 and TRBJ2-3, with TRBD2 as a possible D gene (6 bases). V shed 3 bases and J shed 2 bases, with 9 bases lying between them. Looked up from germline, CDR1 is LGHNA and CDR2 is YNFKEQ. The CDR3 contains 14 residues.

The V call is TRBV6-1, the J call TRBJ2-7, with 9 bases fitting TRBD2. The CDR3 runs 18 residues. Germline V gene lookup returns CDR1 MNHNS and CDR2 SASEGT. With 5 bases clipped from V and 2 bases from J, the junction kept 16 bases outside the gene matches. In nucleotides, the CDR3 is TGTGCCAGCAGTCGCGCCGCCGGGGTAGCGGGAGTTCCCTACGAGCAGTACTTC. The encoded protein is CASSRAAGVAGVPYEQYF.

CDR3 protein: CASKQGAAGYTF. The CDR3 DNA reads TGTGCCAGCAAACAGGGGGCCGCTGGCTACACCTTC. The chain couples TRBV6-2 or TRBV6-3 to TRBJ1-2, with TRBD1 matching over 9 bases. CDR1 and CDR2 from the germline V gene are MNHEY and SVGEGT. Trimming removed 7 bases from V and 7 bases from J; junction bases left unmatched: 4. The CDR3 is 12 amino acids.